This TCR beta chain was observed in a study of Graves' ophthalmopathy and Graves' hyperthyroidism. Scientists amplified the TCR beta CDR3 regions from RNA transcripts. Scientists carried out first-round RT-PCR using HTBI primers and then a second-round multiplex PCR. One entry per CDR3 protein, called by TCRdb with MiXCR from the multiplex PCR reads. The sample gives roughly 400,000 distinct CDR3 sequences, roughly 14% of which show up once; about 7% is in the top ten. Other autoimmune diseases, uncontrolled infections, pregnancy or lactation led to the exclusion of patients. This clonotype has at least ten counts. CDR3 length: 17 residues. From germline, CDR1 is LNHDA and CDR2 SQIVND (reference sequence). V was trimmed by 3 bases and J by 10 bases, leaving 22 bases between them.

The sample was peripheral blood. The V and J genes are TRBV19 and TRBJ1-6; D is ambiguous. This receptor was identified in a woman aged 18-35 years with stable Graves' hyperthyroidism. The chain's CDR3 is CASSMSRESADGSPLHF. DNA for the CDR3: TGTGCCAGTAGTATGTCGAGGGAGTCAGCGGATGGATCACCCCTCCACTTT.